Below, 16 T cell receptor beta chains from the same sample are listed, as sequenced in a study of radiation and T cells in renal cell carcinoma. Time point in this sample: baseline pretreatment blood. Treatment defined: 15 Gy SBRT to primary tumor, nephrectomy 4 weeks later. TCRdb's table, derived via immunoSEQ multiplex PCR, lists solely in-frame clones and lacks some. The sample holds around 140,000 clones, 83% seen once. The sequences come from blood, collected from a patient whose treatment included radiotherapy and nephrectomy. Receptors originate from a woman between 50 and 59 years old with renal cell carcinoma.

The chain recombines TRBV6-1 with TRBJ2-5; TRBD2 aligns across 8 bases. The CDR3 is 14 amino acids. The V segment lost 7 bases and the J segment 8 bases; nucleotides outside the gene matches: 12. The germline CDR1 and CDR2 sequences are MNHNS and SASEGT. CDR3 loop: CASTDGRGWTTQYF. CDR3 nucleotide sequence: TGTGCCAGCACCGACGGGAGGGGTTGGACCACCCAGTACTTC.

V gene TRBV5-6 combines with J gene TRBJ2-4; no clear D. Germline loops: CDR1 SGHDT, CDR2 YYEEEE. V lost 3 bases, J lost 0 bases, and 10 bases lay in between. This CDR3 region has 15 residues. The CDR3 sequence: CASSSRQAAKNIQYF. In nucleotides, the CDR3 is TGTGCCAGCAGCTCCCGGCAGGCAGCCAAAAACATTCAGTACTTC. The variable domain in full, with the rest retrieved from reference TRBV5-6 and TRBJ2-4, is DAGVTQSPTHLIKTRGQQVTLRCSPKSGHDTVSWYQQALGQGPQFIFQYYEEEERQRGNFPDRFSGHQFPNYSSELNVNALLLGDSALYLCASSSRQAAKNIQYFGAGTRLSVL.

The V gene is TRBV7-2, the J gene TRBJ1-1; 9 bases match TRBD1. Germline V CDR1 and CDR2: SGHTA, FQGNSA. There are 16 residues in the CDR3. V was clipped by 2 bases and J by 3 bases; unmatched bases: 7. CDR3 protein: CASSLLYRQGDTEAFF. The CDR3 nucleotides are TGTGCCAGCAGCTTATTGTATCGACAGGGGGACACTGAAGCTTTCTTT.

The rearrangement uses TRBV5-6 and TRBJ2-7, with 9 bases aligning to TRBD1. V dropped 3 bases and J dropped 3; count of bases not matched to a gene: 10. CDR1 is SGHDT, CDR2 YYEEEE, per germline. The CDR3 contains 16 residues. The chain's CDR3 is CASSSRRTGADYEQYF. The CDR3, as DNA: TGTGCCAGCAGCTCACGAAGGACAGGGGCAGACTACGAGCAGTACTTC.

The V and J genes are TRBV2 and TRBJ1-2; possibly TRBD1 for D (5 bases). V lost 5 bases and J lost 8, with 18 bases in between. Germline CDR1 reads SNHLY; CDR2 reads FYNNEI. The CDR3 covers 14 residues. The CDR3 coding sequence is TGTGCCAGCAGTCCCGAGGTTCAGGGCTGGGGCTACACCTTC. Amino acid sequence: CASSPEVQGWGYTF.

This chain connects TRBV30 to TRBJ1-5; TRBD1 matches 9 bases. Germline V gene data show CDR1 as GTSNPN and CDR2 as SVGIG (reference sequence). The CDR3 totals 13 residues. The J segment lost 9 bases and the V segment lost 2 bases, leaving 5 bases of the junction unmatched. The CDR3 coding sequence is TGTGCCTGGAGTACAGGGGGCGCCGGGCCCCAGCATTTT. Translating gives CAWSTGGAGPQHF. Full variable domain (missing parts from reference TRBV30 and TRBJ1-5): SQTIHQWPATLVQPVGSPLSLECTVEGTSNPNLYWYRQAAGRGLQLLFYSVGIGQISSEVPQNLSASRPQDRQFILSSKKLLLSDSGFYLCAWSTGGAGPQHFGDGTRLSIL.

This clone was picked up one time. The chain joins TRBV25-1 to TRBJ2-7; TRBD2 is a possible D gene (5 bases). Germline-derived CDR1 and CDR2 are MGHDK and SYGVNS. The CDR3 is 16 amino acids. Trimming took 7 bases from V and 1 from J, leaving 20 bases between them. The CDR3, as DNA: TGTGCCAGCACCCCCTCGGAGGCCTGGGGATCCTACGAGCAGTACTTC. Translated: CASTPSEAWGSYEQYF.

V gene TRBV7-2 combines with J gene TRBJ2-7; TRBD2 aligns across 9 bases. This CDR3 has 15 residues. J was trimmed by 7 bases and V by 5 bases; bases with no gene match: 12. Germline CDR1 and CDR2: SGHTA and FQGNSA. The CDR3 spells CASSLAGGPVIEQYF. The CDR3 region has the DNA TGTGCCAGCAGCCTTGCGGGAGGGCCGGTTATTGAGCAGTACTTC.

A word on this clone: Other DNA sequences in the same sample also yield this CDR3. The chain joins TRBV9 to TRBJ2-7, with 7 bases that match TRBD1. The junction had 4 bases not matched to a gene; V was cut back by 1 base and J by 0 bases. The CDR3 has 15 amino acids. The V gene's germline CDR1 is SGDLS and CDR2 YYNGEE. The CDR3 loop reads CASSVRQGDSYEQYF. CDR3 DNA: TGTGCCAGCAGCGTACGACAGGGTGACTCCTACGAGCAGTACTTC.

The chain has TRBV18 and TRBJ2-5, with unresolved D. Deletions cut 2 bases from V and 4 bases from J, with 11 bases between. The germline gives CDR1 KGHSH, CDR2 LQKENI. CDR3 length equals 14 residues. CDR3 DNA: TGTGCCAGCTCACCAGGGGTGAGAGGAGAGACCCAGTACTTC. Its protein is CASSPGVRGETQYF.

The J gene is TRBJ2-1, the V gene TRBV5-1, with D unclear. Looked up from germline, CDR1 is SGHRS and CDR2 is YFSETQ. This CDR3 is 14 amino acids long. Trimming removed 0 bases from V and 9 bases from J, with 13 bases in between. The CDR3 protein is CASSLEVGMVEQFF. The DNA of the CDR3 is TGCGCCAGCAGCTTGGAGGTAGGGATGGTTGAGCAGTTCTTC.

V and J are TRBV28 and TRBJ2-3, with D perhaps TRBD2 (6 bases). CDR1 and CDR2 from the germline V gene are MDHEN and SYDVKM. This CDR3 has 16 residues. Trimming left V 3 bases short and J 5 bases short, with 18 bases between. This CDR3 is CASSFPWAEGRDTQYF. The CDR3 DNA sequence: TGTGCCAGCAGTTTCCCCTGGGCGGAGGGGCGAGATACGCAGTATTTT. The variable domain in full, with the rest retrieved from reference TRBV28 and TRBJ2-3, is DVKVTQSSRYLVKRTGEKVFLECVQDMDHENMFWYRQDPGLGLRLIYFSYDVKMKEKGDIPEGYSVSREKKERFSLILESASTNQTSMYLCASSFPWAEGRDTQYFGPGTRLTVL.

This clone was picked up a small number of times. The chain combines TRBV6-5 with TRBJ2-1; TRBD1 might be the D (5 bases). The CDR3 has 13 residues. The V and J ends lost 2 bases and 7 bases respectively, with 9 bases between them. The V gene's germline CDR1 is MNHEY and CDR2 SVGAGI. As DNA, the CDR3 is TGTGCCAGCAGTTACGCAGGGTGGAATGAGCAGTTCTTC. Translated: CASSYAGWNEQFF.

The rearrangement uses TRBV4-1 and TRBJ1-3; D unresolved. This CDR3 contains 16 residues. CDR1 and CDR2 (germline): MGHRA, YSYEKL. Trimming pared 0 bases from V and 2 bases from J, leaving 11 bases between. The CDR3 DNA is TGCGCCAGCAGCCAAGATTCATGGACGGCTGGAAACACCATATATTTT. Amino acids: CASSQDSWTAGNTIYF.

V and J are TRBV28 and TRBJ1-6; D is uncertain. The V gene lost 5 bases and the J gene lost 15 bases, with 17 bases spanning the gap. The CDR3 length is 13 residues. Germline-derived CDR1 and CDR2 are MDHEN and SYDVKM. In DNA, the CDR3 is TGTGCCAGCAGTCCTATGGCCCCAAAACTCCTCCACTTT. It specifies CASSPMAPKLLHF.

The genes are TRBV6-1 and TRBJ2-7; D is perhaps TRBD1 (5 bases). CDR1 and CDR2 (germline): MNHNS, SASEGT. CDR3 length: 13 amino acids. V was clipped by 3 bases and J by 4 bases, with 10 bases between them. The CDR3, as DNA: TGTGCCAGCAGTGAGAAAACAGGATACGAGCAGTACTTC. Protein sequence: CASSEKTGYEQYF.